There are a few counts of the clone carrying this T cell receptor beta chain. Its target is unknown. Germline V CDR1 and CDR2: DFQATT, SNEGSKA (reference sequence). The CDR3 length is 12 residues. Trimming left V 2 bases short and J 10 bases short, with 12 bases between. The source of the sample is a study of T cells after yellow fever vaccination. As for the study in general: Some fractions had low cell numbers, and these were prepared with SMART-Seq v4 Ultra Low Input.

Study-level points and caveats: Although the secondary response was weaker, it peaked faster, at day 5 versus 15. Reappearing after the booster were most of the clones from primary vaccination (roughly 95% CD4, roughly 86% CD8).

TCRdb itself ran the 5' RACE reads through MiXCR, one entry per CDR3 protein. This table has 500,000 to 650,000 distinct CDR3 sequences, 10% to 15% appearing once. The chain links TRBV20-1 to TRBJ1-5; no definite D call. The input for sequencing was PBMCs, taken on the day of the yellow fever booster vaccination. This clonotype was obtained from a man aged 25-40 years who received the YFV17D yellow fever vaccine. The CDR3 bases are TGCAGTGCTAGATCCGACGGCGGCCCCCAGCATTTT. It codes for CSARSDGGPQHF.